This TCR beta chain is drawn from a study of T cell repertoires in cytomegalovirus infection. Germline V gene lookup returns CDR1 DFQATT and CDR2 SNEGSKA (reference sequence). V was cut by 6 bases and J by 2 bases, with 13 bases left in between. This CDR3 region has 13 residues. TCRdb re-called the reads with MiXCR, one entry per CDR3 protein. The data show 740,000 or so distinct CDR3 sequences, with roughly 36% seen just once and roughly 2.9% held by the top ten. The sequenced sample was PBMCs. The TCR sequence derives from a human donor in good health (CMV status not recorded). Some clones in this sample may be carry-over from other donors' samples. The chain joins TRBV20-1 to TRBJ1-2; TRBD1 might be the D (6 bases). The CDR3 spells CSALDDRNYGYTF. The CDR3 DNA is TGCAGTGCCTTGGACGACAGGAACTATGGCTACACCTTC.